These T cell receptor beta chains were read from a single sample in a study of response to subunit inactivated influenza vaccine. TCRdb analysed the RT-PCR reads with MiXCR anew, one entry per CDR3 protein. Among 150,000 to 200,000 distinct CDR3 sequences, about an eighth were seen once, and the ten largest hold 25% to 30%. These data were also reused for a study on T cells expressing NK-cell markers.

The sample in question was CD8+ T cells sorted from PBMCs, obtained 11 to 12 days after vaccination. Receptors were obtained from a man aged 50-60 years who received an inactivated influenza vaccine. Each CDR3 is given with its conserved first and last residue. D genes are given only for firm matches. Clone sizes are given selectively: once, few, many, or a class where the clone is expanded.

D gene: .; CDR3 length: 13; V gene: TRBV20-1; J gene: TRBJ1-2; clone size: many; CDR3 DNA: TGCAGTGCCCCGGGGCTGGCGAGCTATGGCTACACCTTC; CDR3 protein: CSAPGLASYGYTF
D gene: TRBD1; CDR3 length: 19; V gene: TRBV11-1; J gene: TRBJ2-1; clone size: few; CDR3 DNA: TGTGCCAGCAGCTTAATTTGGGGGACCCGGACAGGAGATCACAATGAGCAGTTCTTC; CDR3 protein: CASSLIWGTRTGDHNEQFF
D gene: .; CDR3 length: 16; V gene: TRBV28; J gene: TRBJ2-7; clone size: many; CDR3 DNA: TGTGCCAGCAGTTTCAATCCGGGACCGGGGCTAGACGAGCAGTACTTC; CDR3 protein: CASSFNPGPGLDEQYF
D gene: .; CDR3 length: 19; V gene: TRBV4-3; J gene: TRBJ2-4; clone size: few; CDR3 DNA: TGCGCCAGCAGCCAAGAGGGAAGGGCAGGGGGGGCAGCCAAAAACATTCAGTACTTC; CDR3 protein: CASSQEGRAGGAAKNIQYF
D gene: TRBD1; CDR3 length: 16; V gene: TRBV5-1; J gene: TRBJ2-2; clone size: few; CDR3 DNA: TGCGCCAGCAGCTTTCACCAGGGGGCCGACACCGGGGAGCTGTTTTTT; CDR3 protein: CASSFHQGADTGELFF
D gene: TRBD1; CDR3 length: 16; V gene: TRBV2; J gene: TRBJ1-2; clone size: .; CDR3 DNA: TGTGCCAGCAGGGGGGGGGACAGCCCCTCTAACTATGGCTACACCTTC; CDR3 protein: CASRGGDSPSNYGYTF
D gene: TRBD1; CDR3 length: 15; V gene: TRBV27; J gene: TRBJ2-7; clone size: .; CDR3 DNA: TGTGCCAGCAGTTTAGTAGGGGGCGAATCCTACGAGCAGTACTTC; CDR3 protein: CASSLVGGESYEQYF
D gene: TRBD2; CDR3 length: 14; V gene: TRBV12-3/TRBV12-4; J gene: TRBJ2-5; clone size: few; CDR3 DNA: TGTGCCAGCAGCCCAACGGGGGGGATGGAGACCCAGTACTTC; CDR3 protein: CASSPTGGMETQYF
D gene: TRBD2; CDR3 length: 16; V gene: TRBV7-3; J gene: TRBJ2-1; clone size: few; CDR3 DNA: TGTGCCAGCAGCTTAATTAGGGCGGGAGGGCGCAATGAGCAGTTCTTC; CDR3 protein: CASSLIRAGGRNEQFF
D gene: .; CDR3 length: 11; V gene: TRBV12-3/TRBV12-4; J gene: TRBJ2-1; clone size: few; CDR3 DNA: TGTGCCAGCAGGCTAGACAATGAGCAGTTCTTC; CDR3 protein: CASRLDNEQFF
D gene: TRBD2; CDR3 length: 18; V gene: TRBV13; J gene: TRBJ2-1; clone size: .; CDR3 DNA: TGTGCCAGCAGCTTAGCGGTGGGTCTTGCGGGAGAGGTGAATGAGCAGTTCTTC; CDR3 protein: CASSLAVGLAGEVNEQFF